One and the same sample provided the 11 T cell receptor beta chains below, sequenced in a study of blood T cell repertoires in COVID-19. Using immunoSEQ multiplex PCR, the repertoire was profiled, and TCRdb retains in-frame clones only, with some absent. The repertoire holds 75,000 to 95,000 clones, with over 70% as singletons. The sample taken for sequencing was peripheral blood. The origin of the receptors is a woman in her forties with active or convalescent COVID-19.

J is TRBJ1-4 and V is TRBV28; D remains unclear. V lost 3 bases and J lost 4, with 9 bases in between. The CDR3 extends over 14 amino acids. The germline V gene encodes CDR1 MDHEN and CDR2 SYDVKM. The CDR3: CASSFPGVNEKLFF. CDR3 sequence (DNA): TGTGCCAGCAGTTTCCCCGGGGTTAATGAAAAACTGTTTTTT.

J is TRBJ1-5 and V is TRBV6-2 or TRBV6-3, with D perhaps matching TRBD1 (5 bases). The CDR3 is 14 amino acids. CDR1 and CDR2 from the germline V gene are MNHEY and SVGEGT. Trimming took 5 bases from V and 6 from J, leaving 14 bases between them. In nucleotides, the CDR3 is TGTGCCAGCAGTCTCCTGAGTCAGGGTCAGCCCCAGCATTTT. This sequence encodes CASSLLSQGQPQHF.

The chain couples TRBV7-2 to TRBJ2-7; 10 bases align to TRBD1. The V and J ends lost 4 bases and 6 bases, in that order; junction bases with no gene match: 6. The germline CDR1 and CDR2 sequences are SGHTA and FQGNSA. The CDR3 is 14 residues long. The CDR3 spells CASSSDRGKSEQYF. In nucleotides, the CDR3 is TGTGCCAGCAGCTCGGACAGGGGGAAGAGCGAGCAGTACTTC.

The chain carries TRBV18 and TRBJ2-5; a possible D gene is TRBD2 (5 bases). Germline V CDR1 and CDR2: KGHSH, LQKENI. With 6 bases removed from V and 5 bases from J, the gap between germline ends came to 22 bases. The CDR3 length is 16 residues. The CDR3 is CASSMRSLWGEETQYF. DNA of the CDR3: TGTGCCAGCTCGATGAGGAGTCTGTGGGGAGAGGAGACCCAGTACTTC. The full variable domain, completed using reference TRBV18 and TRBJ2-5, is NAGVMQNPRHLVRRRGQEARLRCSPMKGHSHVYWYRQLPEEGLKFMVYLQKENIIDESGMPKERFSAEFPKEGPSILRIQQVVRGDSAAYFCASSMRSLWGEETQYFGPGTRLLVL.

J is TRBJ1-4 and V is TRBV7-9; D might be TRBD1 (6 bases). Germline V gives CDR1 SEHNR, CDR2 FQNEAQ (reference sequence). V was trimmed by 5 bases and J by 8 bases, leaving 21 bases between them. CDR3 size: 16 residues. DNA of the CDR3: TGTGCCAGCAGCCTGGCGGCAGGGGCCCTTAGGGAAAAACTGTTTTTT. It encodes CASSLAAGALREKLFF.

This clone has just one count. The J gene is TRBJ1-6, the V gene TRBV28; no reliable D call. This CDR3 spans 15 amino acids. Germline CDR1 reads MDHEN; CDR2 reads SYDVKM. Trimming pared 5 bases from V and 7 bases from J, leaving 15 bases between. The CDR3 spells CASSRRRLENSPLHF. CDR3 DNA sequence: TGTGCCAGCAGTCGCAGACGGTTGGAGAATTCACCCCTCCACTTT.

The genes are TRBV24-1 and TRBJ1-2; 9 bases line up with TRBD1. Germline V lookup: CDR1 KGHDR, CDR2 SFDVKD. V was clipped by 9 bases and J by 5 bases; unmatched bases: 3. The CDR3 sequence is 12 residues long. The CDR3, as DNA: TGTGCCACCCGGGACAGGGAGTATGGCTACACCTTC. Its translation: CATRDREYGYTF.

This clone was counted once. DNA of the CDR3: TGTGCCTGGGGCCCTCGACTCAGGGGCCCTTCAACTAATGAAAAACTGTTTTTT. It codes for CAWGPRLRGPSTNEKLFF. The chain uses TRBV30 and TRBJ1-4; D possibly corresponds to TRBD1 (6 bases). The CDR3 runs to 18 residues. Per germline, CDR1 GTSNPN and CDR2 SVGIG (reference sequence). Trimming stripped 5 bases from V and 0 bases from J, with 22 bases between.

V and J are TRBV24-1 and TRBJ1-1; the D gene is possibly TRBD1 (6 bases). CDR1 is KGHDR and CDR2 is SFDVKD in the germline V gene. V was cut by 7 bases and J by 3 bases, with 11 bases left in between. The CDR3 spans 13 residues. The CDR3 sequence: CATSDRMDTEAFF. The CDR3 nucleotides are TGTGCCACCAGCGACAGGATGGACACTGAAGCTTTCTTT.

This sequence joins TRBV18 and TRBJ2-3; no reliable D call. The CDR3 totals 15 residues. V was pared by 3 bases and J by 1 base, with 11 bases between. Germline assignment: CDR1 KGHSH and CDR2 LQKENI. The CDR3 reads CASSPFRSGTDTQYF. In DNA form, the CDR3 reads TGTGCCAGCTCACCGTTTCGGAGTGGCACAGATACGCAGTATTTT.

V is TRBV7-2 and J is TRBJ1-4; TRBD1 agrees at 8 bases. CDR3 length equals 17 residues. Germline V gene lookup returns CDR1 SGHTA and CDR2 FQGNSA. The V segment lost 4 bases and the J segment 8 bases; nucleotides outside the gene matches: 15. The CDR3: CASSSGRTGSFFEKLFF. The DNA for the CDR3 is TGTGCCAGCAGCTCCGGTAGGACAGGGAGTTTCTTCGAAAAACTGTTTTTT.